This is a list of T cell receptor beta chains from one sample in a study of shared clonotypes between healthy human individuals. Produced via immunoSEQ multiplex PCR; TCRdb's table is partial and in-frame only. There are about 480,000 clones in the sample; approximately 79% occur only once, and approximately 12% lies in the top ten. The sample consisted of PBMCs. These receptors came from a woman between 40 and 50 years old in good health. Some clones in this sample may be carry-over from other donors' samples. The CDR3 runs from the conserved cysteine through the conserved F or W. The order of the fields is clone size, D gene, V gene, J gene, CDR3 DNA, CDR3 protein. A D gene is named only where the DNA matches it firmly. Some rows mark clone size as missing; the rest say once, few, many or name a class of expanded clone.

>NA|NA|TRBV5-1|TRBJ2-2
TGCGCCAGCAGCTCTACGGTTACCGGGGAGCTGTTTTTT
CASSSTVTGELFF
>NA|TRBD1|TRBV6-5|TRBJ2-7
TGTGCCAGCACCCAGGGGGATTTAAGGGCCTACGAGCAGTACTTC
CASTQGDLRAYEQYF
>few|NA|TRBV14|TRBJ2-7
TGTGCCAGCAGCCTAACAGGACAAGGTTCCTACGAGCAGTACTTC
CASSLTGQGSYEQYF
>NA|NA|TRBV2|TRBJ1-1
TGTGCCAGCAGCCCGGCGTACACTGAAGCTTTCTTT
CASSPAYTEAFF
>medium-sized|NA|TRBV6-6|TRBJ1-1
TGTGCCAGCAGTTACTCGGGCGGAGGACCGAACACTGAAGCTTTCTTT
CASSYSGGGPNTEAFF
>NA|NA|TRBV6-6|TRBJ2-1
TGTGCCAGCATTGGGCAGAACTACAATGAGCAGTTCTTC
CASIGQNYNEQFF
>few|NA|TRBV10-2|TRBJ1-4
TGCGCCAGCAGAGATGTGTTGAAGGGCCATGAAAAACTGTTTTTT
CASRDVLKGHEKLFF
>NA|TRBD1|TRBV7-9|TRBJ2-3
TGTGCCAGCAGCTTAGGGGGGCAGGGGGCAGATACGCAGTATTTT
CASSLGGQGADTQYF
>few|NA|TRBV30|TRBJ2-5
TGTGCCTGGAGTGCTGAGGCCTGGGAGACCCAGTACTTC
CAWSAEAWETQYF
>NA|NA|TRBV5-1|TRBJ2-1
TGCGCCAGCAGCCGCGACACCCCCTACAATGAGCAGTTCTTC
CASSRDTPYNEQFF
>few|TRBD1|TRBV7-9|TRBJ2-7
TGTGCCAGCAGCCGGACAGGGGATTTCTACGAGCAGTACTTC
CASSRTGDFYEQYF
>NA|NA|TRBV27|TRBJ2-2
TGTGCCAGCAGTTTTCTTCAGGATAACACCGGGGAGCTGTTTTTT
CASSFLQDNTGELFF
>NA|NA|TRBV5-1|TRBJ2-7
TGCGCCAGCTCCGGTTTGGGTATCACCTACGAGCAGTACTTC
CASSGLGITYEQYF
>NA|NA|TRBV30|TRBJ1-3
TGTGCCTGGAGTGTACTAGGGTTAGGAAACACCATATATTTT
CAWSVLGLGNTIYF
>NA|NA|TRBV5-6|TRBJ2-3
TGTGCCAGCAGGTTGGTATGGGATACGCAGTATTTT
CASRLVWDTQYF
>NA|NA|TRBV15|TRBJ2-1
TGTGCCACCAGCAGAGATCGCTGGACCCGCAATGAGCAGTTCTTC
CATSRDRWTRNEQFF
>NA|TRBD1|TRBV30|TRBJ2-1
TGTGCCTGGAAGGACAGGTACAGCTCCTACAATGAGCAGTTCTTC
CAWKDRYSSYNEQFF
>NA|NA|TRBV18|TRBJ2-3
TGTGCCAGCTCACCACAGGGGGTTACGGGCACAGATACGCAGTATTTT
CASSPQGVTGTDTQYF
>NA|TRBD2|TRBV6-5|TRBJ2-7
TGTGCCAGCAGTCCCAGGGTAGCGGGATACTACGAGCAGTACTTC
CASSPRVAGYYEQYF
>NA|NA|TRBV27|TRBJ1-6
TGTGCCAGCAGTTTAAGCGGCTCCTATAATTCACCCCTCCACTTT
CASSLSGSYNSPLHF
>once|NA|TRBV28|TRBJ2-7
TGTGCCAGCAGTGAGAGAAGGGATTGGCTCTACTCCTACGAGCAGTACTTC
CASSERRDWLYSYEQYF
>NA|NA|TRBV5-1|TRBJ2-3
TGCGCCAGCAGCTTGAGTGACAGCTCGGATACGCAGTATTTT
CASSLSDSSDTQYF
>NA|TRBD2|TRBV29-1|TRBJ2-1
TGCAGCGTTGAACCTAGCGGGAGCCCCAATGAGCAGTTCTTC
CSVEPSGSPNEQFF
>NA|TRBD1|TRBV5-6|TRBJ2-7
TGTGCCAGCAGCTTTGGCCCGACAGGGACCTCCTACGAGCAGTACTTC
CASSFGPTGTSYEQYF
>NA|NA|TRBV27|TRBJ2-5
TGTGCCAGCCGTACCGGGGGGCCCGGGCGGACCCAGTACTTC
CASRTGGPGRTQYF
>NA|NA|TRBV10-3|TRBJ1-2
TGTGCCATCAGTGAGGGGGTTGCCTATGGCTACACCTTC
CAISEGVAYGYTF
>NA|NA|TRBV21-1|TRBJ2-7
TGTGCCAGCAGCTCTCGGGCTCGACCCCCTGTAGGTTACGAGCAGTACTTC
CASSSRARPPVGYEQYF
>NA|NA|TRBV5-1|TRBJ2-2
TGCGCCAGCAGCTTTTGGAGGAGCCGATCGGCCGGGGAGCTGTTTTTT
CASSFWRSRSAGELFF
>NA|NA|TRBV30|TRBJ1-1
TGTGCCTGGAGTGGGACAGTGAACACTGAAGCTTTCTTT
CAWSGTVNTEAFF
>NA|NA|TRBV29-1|TRBJ2-7
TGCAGCGTTGGTGGGGGGAAAGGGGACGACTACGAGCAGTACTTC
CSVGGGKGDDYEQYF
>NA|NA|TRBV9|TRBJ1-2
TGTGCCAGCAGCGTAACAGGGAATTATGGCTACACCTTC
CASSVTGNYGYTF
>NA|NA|TRBV5-1|TRBJ1-1
TGCGCCAGCAGCTTTGAGGGTTCGGACACTGAAGCTTTCTTT
CASSFEGSDTEAFF
>NA|TRBD2|TRBV10-3|TRBJ2-3
TGTGCCATCAGTCCGACTAGCGGGATCGATACGCAGTATTTT
CAISPTSGIDTQYF
>NA|TRBD2|TRBV18|TRBJ2-7
TGTGCCAGCACTTCTCGGACTAACACGGGAGGCGAGCAGTACTTC
CASTSRTNTGGEQYF
>NA|NA|TRBV7-9|TRBJ2-1
TGTGCCAGCAGCTTATATAGCGGAGGGGATGAGCAGTTCTTC
CASSLYSGGDEQFF